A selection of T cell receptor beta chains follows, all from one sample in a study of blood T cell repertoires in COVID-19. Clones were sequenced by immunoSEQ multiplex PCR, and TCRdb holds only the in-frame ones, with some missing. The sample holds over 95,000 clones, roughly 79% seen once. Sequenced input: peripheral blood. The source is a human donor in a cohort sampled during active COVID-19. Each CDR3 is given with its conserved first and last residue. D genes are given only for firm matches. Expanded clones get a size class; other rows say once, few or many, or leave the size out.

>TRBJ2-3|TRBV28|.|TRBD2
CASSLRTSGYTDTQYF
TGTGCCAGCAGTTTACGGACTAGCGGGTACACAGATACGCAGTATTTT
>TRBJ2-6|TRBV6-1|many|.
CASSERGIGANVLTF
TGTGCCAGCAGTGAAAGGGGGATCGGGGCCAACGTCCTGACTTTC
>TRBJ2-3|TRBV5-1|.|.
CASSFGETSTDTQYF
TGCGCCAGCAGCTTCGGGGAAACTAGCACAGATACGCAGTATTTT
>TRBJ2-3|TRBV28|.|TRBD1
CASSLEQGRDTQYF
TGTGCCAGCAGTTTAGAACAGGGGAGAGATACGCAGTATTTT
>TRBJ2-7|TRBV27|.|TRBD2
CASRRGTSGAGGYEQYF
TGTGCCAGCAGGCGTGGGACTAGCGGGGCCGGAGGCTACGAGCAGTACTTC
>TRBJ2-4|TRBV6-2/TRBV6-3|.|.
CASSYSSSTRLAKNIQYF
TGTGCCAGCAGTTACTCGAGCTCCACAAGACTAGCCAAAAACATTCAGTACTTC
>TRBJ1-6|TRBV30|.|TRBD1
CAWSRYGQGNNSPLHF
TGTGCCTGGAGTCGATACGGACAGGGAAATAATTCACCCCTCCACTTT
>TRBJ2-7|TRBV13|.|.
CASSLGRGGEQYF
TGTGCCAGCAGCCTAGGGCGGGGTGGCGAGCAGTACTTC
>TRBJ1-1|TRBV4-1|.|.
CASSQDVAGATEAFF
TGCGCCAGCAGCCAAGATGTGGCAGGGGCCACTGAAGCTTTCTTT
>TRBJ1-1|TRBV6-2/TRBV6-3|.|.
CASSYAAGGNTEAFF
TGTGCCAGCAGTTACGCCGCGGGGGGAAACACTGAAGCTTTCTTT
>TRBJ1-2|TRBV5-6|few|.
CASSSGMVLVGYTF
TGTGCCAGCAGCTCCGGGATGGTTTTGGTCGGCTACACCTTC
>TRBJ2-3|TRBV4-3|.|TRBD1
CASSQEGQGAISYF
TGCGCCAGCAGCCAGGAAGGACAGGGGGCGATATCTTATTTT
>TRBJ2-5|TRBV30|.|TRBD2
CALLAGGLETQYF
TGTGCCTTACTAGCGGGAGGCCTAGAGACCCAGTACTTC
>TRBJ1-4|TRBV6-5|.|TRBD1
CASSYSTGIGEKLFF
TGTGCCAGCAGTTACTCGACAGGGATCGGTGAAAAACTGTTTTTT
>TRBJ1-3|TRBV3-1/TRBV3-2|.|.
CASSQETGGPVEAIYF
TGTGCCAGCAGCCAAGAGACCGGAGGCCCTGTAGAGGCCATATATTTT
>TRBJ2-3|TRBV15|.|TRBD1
CATSRDRGSYTQYF
TGTGCCACCAGCAGAGACAGGGGGAGTTATACGCAGTATTTT
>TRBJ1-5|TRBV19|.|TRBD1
CASSMPGQNSNQPQHF
TGTGCCAGTAGTATGCCGGGACAGAATAGCAATCAGCCCCAGCATTTT
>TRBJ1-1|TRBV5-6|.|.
CASSYGTYKPGGTEAFF
TGTGCCAGCAGCTACGGGACCTACAAACCCGGGGGCACTGAAGCTTTCTTT
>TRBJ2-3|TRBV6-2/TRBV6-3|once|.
CASSYSLDTQYF
TGTGCCAGCAGTTACTCCCTAGATACGCAGTATTTT
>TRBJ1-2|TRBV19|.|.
CASSPGNPQTGNGYGYTF
TGTGCCAGTAGTCCAGGTAACCCCCAAACAGGGAATGGCTATGGCTACACCTTC
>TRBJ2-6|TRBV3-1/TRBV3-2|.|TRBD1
CASSQQDRGISGANVLTF
TGTGCCAGCAGCCAACAGGACAGGGGTATCTCTGGGGCCAACGTCCTGACTTTC
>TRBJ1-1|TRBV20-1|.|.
CSAIPVKEAFF
TGCAGTGCTATTCCGGTGAAAGAAGCTTTCTTT
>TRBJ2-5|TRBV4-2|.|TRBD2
CASSPFKATSGGPRGETQYF
TGTGCCAGCAGCCCCTTCAAGGCGACTAGCGGGGGTCCGAGGGGAGAGACCCAGTACTTC
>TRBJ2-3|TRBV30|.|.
CAWTRAFPTSDTQYF
TGTGCCTGGACGAGGGCTTTCCCCACCTCCGATACGCAGTATTTT
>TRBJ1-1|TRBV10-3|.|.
CAISNDRTLNTEAFF
TGTGCCATCAGTAACGACAGGACACTGAACACTGAAGCTTTCTTT
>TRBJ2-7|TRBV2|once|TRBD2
CASREGLSGSSYEQYF
TGTGCCAGCAGGGAGGGGCTGAGCGGGAGCTCCTACGAGCAGTACTTC
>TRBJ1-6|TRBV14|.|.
CASSRLNSPLHF
TGTGCCAGCAGCCGGCTGAATTCACCCCTCCACTTT
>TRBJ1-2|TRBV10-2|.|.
CASSESWGDQYGYTF
TGCGCCAGCAGTGAGTCGTGGGGAGATCAGTATGGCTACACCTTC
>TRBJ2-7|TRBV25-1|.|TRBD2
CASSDSGGLTYEQYF
TGTGCCAGCAGTGACAGCGGGGGTCTCACCTACGAGCAGTACTTC
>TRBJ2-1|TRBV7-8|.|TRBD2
CASSLRTSGGSSYNEQFF
TGTGCCAGCAGCTTAAGAACTAGCGGGGGGAGCTCCTACAATGAGCAGTTCTTC
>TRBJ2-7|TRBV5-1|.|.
CASSFGTWGYEQYF
TGCGCCAGCAGCTTCGGGACTTGGGGGTACGAGCAGTACTTC
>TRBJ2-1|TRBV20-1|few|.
CSASRRGARFF
TGCAGTGCTAGTCGGCGCGGGGCGCGGTTCTTC
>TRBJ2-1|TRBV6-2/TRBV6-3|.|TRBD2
CASSYSPLAGIYNEQFF
TGTGCCAGCAGTTACTCCCCCCTAGCGGGGATATACAATGAGCAGTTCTTC
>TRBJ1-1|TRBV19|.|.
CASRNYRATEAFF
TGTGCCAGTAGAAATTACAGGGCTACTGAAGCTTTCTTT
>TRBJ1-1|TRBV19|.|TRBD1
CASSILGGASGTEAFF
TGTGCCAGTAGTATCTTAGGGGGCGCGAGTGGCACTGAAGCTTTCTTT
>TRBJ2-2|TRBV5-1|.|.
CASSLSGSLGELFF
TGCGCCAGCAGCTTGTCAGGGTCTCTCGGGGAGCTGTTTTTT
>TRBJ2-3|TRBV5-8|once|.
CASSLVRGTPTDTQYF
TGTGCCAGCAGCTTGGTTCGGGGGACCCCAACAGATACGCAGTATTTT
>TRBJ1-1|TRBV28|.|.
CASSSPQIMNTEAFF
TGTGCCAGCAGTTCCCCCCAGATAATGAACACTGAAGCTTTCTTT
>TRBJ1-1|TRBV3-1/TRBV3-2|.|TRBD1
CASSWRSRGLNEAFF
TGTGCCAGCAGTTGGAGGTCGAGGGGGCTCAATGAAGCTTTCTTT
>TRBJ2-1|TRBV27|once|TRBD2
CASSLSTSGGAYNEQFF
TGTGCCAGCAGTTTATCTACTAGCGGGGGGGCATACAATGAGCAGTTCTTC
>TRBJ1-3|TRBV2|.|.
CATSNGQRGSGNTIYF
TGTGCCACAAGTAACGGACAGCGTGGCTCTGGAAACACCATATATTTT
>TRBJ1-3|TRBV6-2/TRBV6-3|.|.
CASSSDRISGNTIYF
TGTGCCAGCAGTTCGGACAGAATCTCTGGAAACACCATATATTTT
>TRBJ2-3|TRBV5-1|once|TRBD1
CASSLAGTGLRDTQYF
TGCGCCAGCAGCTTGGCAGGGACAGGGCTGCGAGATACGCAGTATTTT
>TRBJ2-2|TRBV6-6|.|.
CASSRDLNGGELFF
TGTGCCAGCAGCAGGGACTTAAACGGCGGGGAGCTGTTTTTT
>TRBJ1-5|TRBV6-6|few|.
CASSYSRLASNQPQHF
TGTGCCAGCAGTTACTCGAGACTCGCTAGCAATCAGCCCCAGCATTTT
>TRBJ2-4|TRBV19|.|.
CASTPPGADIQYF
TGTGCCAGTACCCCCCCAGGTGCTGACATTCAGTACTTC
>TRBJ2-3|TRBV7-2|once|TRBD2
CASRFLAGGPDTQYF
TGTGCCAGCAGATTCTTAGCGGGGGGGCCAGATACGCAGTATTTT
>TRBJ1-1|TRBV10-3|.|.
CAISESREAFF
TGTGCCATCAGTGAGTCCCGGGAAGCTTTCTTT
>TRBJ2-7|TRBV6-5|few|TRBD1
CASSRITGVNYEQYF
TGTGCCAGCAGTCGGATAACAGGGGTTAACTACGAGCAGTACTTC
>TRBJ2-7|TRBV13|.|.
CASSLGRGGLDEQYF
TGTGCCAGCAGCTTAGGCCGCGGGGGCCTGGACGAGCAGTACTTC
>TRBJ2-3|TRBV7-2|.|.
CASSLAGRYTLTDTQYF
TGTGCCAGCAGCTTAGCGGGCAGATACACCCTCACAGATACGCAGTATTTT
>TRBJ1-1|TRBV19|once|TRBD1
CASGTGGMNTEAFF
TGTGCCAGTGGAACAGGGGGCATGAACACTGAAGCTTTCTTT
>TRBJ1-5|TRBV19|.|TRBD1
CASSKQTGISNQPQHF
TGTGCCAGTAGTAAACAGACAGGGATAAGCAATCAGCCCCAGCATTTT
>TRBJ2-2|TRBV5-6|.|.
CASSLTGRNTGELFF
TGTGCCAGCAGCCTAACTGGGAGGAACACCGGGGAGCTGTTTTTT
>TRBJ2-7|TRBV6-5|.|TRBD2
CASSPGLGGSYEQYF
TGTGCCAGCAGTCCCGGACTAGGCGGCTCCTACGAGCAGTACTTC
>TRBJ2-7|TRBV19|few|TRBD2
CASSWASGDYEQYF
TGTGCCAGTAGTTGGGCTAGCGGGGACTACGAGCAGTACTTC
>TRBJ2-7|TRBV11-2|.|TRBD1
CASSLDRVQGASEQYF
TGTGCCAGCAGCTTAGATCGGGTACAGGGGGCAAGCGAGCAGTACTTC
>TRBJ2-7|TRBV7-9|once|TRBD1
CATAKGGQTYEQYF
TGTGCCACAGCGAAAGGGGGCCAGACCTACGAGCAGTACTTC
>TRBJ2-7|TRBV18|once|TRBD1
CASSLGTGAEQYF
TGTGCCAGCTCTCTGGGGACAGGGGCCGAGCAGTACTTC